The clone carrying this TCR beta chain has just a few counts. Its antigen is unidentified. This entry is derived from a study of T-cell reconstitution after alpha-beta-depleted transplantation in children. General study results and limits: There were some patients whose high TCRbeta diversity at day 60 came from surviving recipient T cells and thymic progenitors. Diversity and T-cell counts at one year after transplant derived mostly from new T cells. After transplant, at about two months, alpha-beta T cells were reportedly derived from several hundred expanded graft clones.

The CDR3 runs 17 residues. Germline CDR1 is SGHRS and CDR2 is YFSETQ. The V end was cut by 4 bases, the J end by 3 bases, with 22 bases between. It was with unique molecular identifiers that the TCRbeta library was prepared. TCRdb itself ran the PCR reads through MiXCR, one entry per CDR3 protein. Of about 90,000 distinct CDR3 sequences listed, about 14% are singletons. The V gene is TRBV5-1, the J gene TRBJ1-1, with a possible D match to TRBD1 (6 bases). This sample comprised PBMCs, mostly from graft donor cells, obtained 180 days after TCRalphabeta/CD19-depleted stem cell transplant. The receptor was isolated from a male patient between 2 and 15 years old who had a stem cell transplant for acute lymphoblastic leukemia, so the T cells may come from the graft donor. The CDR3 DNA reads TGCGCCAGCAGCCCCTCGGGACATCAAATCTGGGACACTGAAGCTTTCTTT. As protein: CASSPSGHQIWDTEAFF.